The 5 T cell receptor beta chains presented below share a single source sample, sequenced in a study of cytomegalovirus exposure and HLA in healthy donors. The PCR employed 60 Vbeta primers together with 13 Jbeta primers. Libraries were prepared by immunoSEQ multiplex PCR; TCRdb keeps only in-frame clonotypes and omits some of them. The sample lists around 200,000 clones, around four fifths occurring once. Sequenced: PBMCs. The origin of the receptors is a woman between 45 and 60 years old in good health and CMV-seropositive.

The chain carries TRBV27 and TRBJ2-1; 8 bases align to TRBD1. The length of the CDR3 is 15 residues. J was trimmed by 7 bases and V by 7 bases; bases with no gene match: 12. Looked up from germline, CDR1 is MNHEY and CDR2 is SMNVEV (reference sequence). The CDR3 reads CASTPGQDSRNEQFF. The CDR3 DNA reads TGTGCCAGCACCCCGGGACAGGACAGTAGGAATGAGCAGTTCTTC.

This chain uses TRBV7-9 with TRBJ1-6, with D possibly being TRBD1 (5 bases). V dropped 1 base and J dropped 12 bases, with 16 bases sitting between them. This CDR3 has 15 residues. CDR1 SEHNR and CDR2 FQNEAQ come from the germline V gene (reference sequence). This chain's CDR3 is CASSLGGQPGEPLHF. As DNA, the CDR3 is TGTGCCAGCAGCTTAGGTGGGCAGCCGGGGGAACCCCTCCACTTT.

CDR3 region: CASSQTGGSTEAFF. In nucleotides, the CDR3 is TGCGCCAGCAGCCAAACTGGTGGGAGCACTGAAGCTTTCTTT. This sequence joins TRBV4-3 and TRBJ1-1; unclear D gene. There are 14 residues in the CDR3. Germline lookup yields CDR1 LGHNA and CDR2 YSLEER. Trimming removed 2 bases from V and 4 bases from J, with 11 bases in between.

V gene TRBV25-1 combines with J gene TRBJ2-1, with 10 positions matching TRBD2. Germline CDR1 reads MGHDK; CDR2 reads SYGVNS. Trimming at V came to 4 bases and at J to 5 bases, leaving 5 bases not matched to a gene. The length of the CDR3 is 15 residues. The CDR3 DNA reads as TGTGCCAGCAGTGCACTAGCGGGGTACCACAATGAGCAGTTCTTC. Protein product: CASSALAGYHNEQFF.

This CDR3 is CASAGGVKPLGGANVLTF. The CDR3 bases are TGTGCCAGCGCGGGGGGCGTTAAGCCCCTGGGGGGGGCCAACGTCCTGACTTTC. The chain has TRBV2 and TRBJ2-6, with TRBD2 matching over 8 bases. V trimming: 8 bases; J trimming: 4 bases; junction bases outside the gene matches: 16. Germline assignment: CDR1 SNHLY and CDR2 FYNNEI. The CDR3 totals 18 residues.